One sample yielded the 9 T cell receptor beta chains listed below, sequenced in a study of T cell clonotyping in hematopoietic cell transplantation. Clones were sequenced by immunoSEQ multiplex PCR, and TCRdb holds only the in-frame ones, with some missing. The sample records under 15,000 clones, approximately 92% being singletons. This sample comprised PBMCs, obtained 100 days after allogeneic stem cell transplant. These receptors all stem from a female patient aged 45 to 65 who had an allogeneic stem cell transplant from an unrelated donor, so the T cells may come from the graft donor. Some clones in this sample may be carry-over from other donors' samples.

The chain joins TRBV2 to TRBJ2-3; D tentatively fits TRBD1 or TRBD2 (7 bases each). Germline V CDR1 and CDR2: SNHLY, FYNNEI. The ends were cut back, 4 bases at V and 5 bases at J, with 13 bases in the middle. The CDR3 is 14 amino acids. The CDR3 DNA is TGTGCCAGCAGTGTCTCCAGGGGGGGAGATACGCAGTATTTT. This gives the protein CASSVSRGGDTQYF.

J is TRBJ2-2 and V is TRBV5-1; 7 nucleotides match TRBD2. With V trimmed by 0 bases and J by 3 bases, 2 bases remained unmatched. The CDR3 contains 15 residues. Germline V gene sequence: CDR1 SGHRS, CDR2 YFSETQ. DNA of the CDR3: TGCGCCAGCAGCTTGGTGGCGGGAGACACCGGGGAGCTGTTTTTT. Protein: CASSLVAGDTGELFF.

The chain carries TRBV5-1 and TRBJ2-1; the D is unclear. In germline, CDR1 is SGHRS, CDR2 YFSETQ. This CDR3 has 15 residues. Trimming cost V 1 base and J 4 bases, with 12 bases left between them. The CDR3 region has the DNA TGCGCCAGCAGCTTGACTGGCGGAGTATACAATGAGCAGTTCTTC. Translated, it gives CASSLTGGVYNEQFF.

The CDR3 sequence: CASRVPGSSYNEQFF. In DNA form, the CDR3 reads TGTGCCAGCAGAGTCCCCGGGAGTTCCTACAATGAGCAGTTCTTC. V and J are TRBV2 and TRBJ2-1; D may be TRBD2 (6 bases). Germline V gene lookup returns CDR1 SNHLY and CDR2 FYNNEI. CDR3 length: 15 amino acids. Trimming removed 6 bases from V and 1 base from J, with 13 bases in between.

This clone occurred a few times. The chain combines TRBV6-1 with TRBJ1-3; D unresolved. V lost 2 bases to trimming and J lost 2 bases, with 16 bases between them. This CDR3 region has 17 residues. Germline lookup yields CDR1 MNHNS and CDR2 SASEGT. The chain's CDR3 is CASSELLHTDAGNTIYF. For the CDR3, the DNA is TGTGCCAGCAGTGAACTTCTACATACAGACGCTGGAAACACCATATATTTT.

The CDR3 region has the DNA TGCGCCAGCAGCTCGACTAGCGGGGGTTCCTACGAGCAGTACTTC. Its protein product is CASSSTSGGSYEQYF. The rearrangement joins TRBV5-1 to TRBJ2-7; TRBD2 matches 12 bases. The CDR3 runs to 15 residues. Germline CDR1 is SGHRS and CDR2 is YFSETQ. The V and J ends lost 3 bases and 1 base, in that order; junction bases with no gene match: 2.

The gene calls are TRBV4-1 and TRBJ2-7; the match to TRBD2 covers 12 bases. The CDR3 extends over 17 amino acids. Per germline, CDR1 MGHRA and CDR2 YSYEKL. V was clipped by 3 bases and J by 2 bases; unmatched bases: 8. The CDR3 DNA reads as TGCGCCAGCAGCCAGAAGACGACTAGCGGGAGCACCTACGAGCAGTACTTC. Translation gives CASSQKTTSGSTYEQYF.

The rearrangement links TRBV2 to TRBJ1-5; D gene unclear. V dropped 9 bases and J dropped 1 base, with 10 bases sitting between them. The V gene's germline CDR1 is SNHLY and CDR2 FYNNEI. This CDR3 comprises 13 residues. The CDR3 reads CASDVDSNQPQHF. CDR3 sequence (DNA): TGTGCCAGTGACGTGGACAGCAATCAGCCCCAGCATTTT.

The J gene is TRBJ2-1, the V gene TRBV2; TRBD2 matches 11 bases. The CDR3 spans 17 residues. Trimming took 5 bases from V and 7 from J; bases not matched to a gene: 13. CDR1 is SNHLY and CDR2 is FYNNEI in the germline V gene. The CDR3: CASSSVAGGPTINEQFF. DNA of the CDR3: TGTGCCAGCAGTTCCGTAGCGGGAGGGCCTACTATTAATGAGCAGTTCTTC.